This T cell receptor (beta chain) was sequenced for a study of early T cells in non-severe SARS-CoV-2 infection. Study in general: Sequencing input comprised bulk RNA from unsorted whole blood; chain pairing was not available.

The TCR library protocol attached unique molecular identifiers to the individual cDNA molecules. TCRdb re-called the 5' RACE reads through MiXCR, storing one row per CDR3 protein. The sample records about 61,000 distinct CDR3 sequences, 9.5% to 14% being singletons. Study-wide results and limits: Anti-spike CD8 responses were favored in VDJdb matching, and private and CD4 specificities were missed.

As concerns this clonotype: Its specificity is not known.

The receptor was isolated from an adult who was a healthcare worker with PCR-confirmed SARS-CoV-2 infection or an uninfected control (not recorded which). The sample consisted of whole blood.

The CDR3 reads CSARELVRQSGTGELFF. CDR3 DNA: TGCAGTGCTAGAGAGCTTGTACGACAGTCGGGCACCGGGGAGCTGTTTTTT. The V gene is TRBV20-1, the J gene TRBJ2-2, with D possibly TRBD1 on 5 matching bases. Germline loops: CDR1 DFQATT, CDR2 SNEGSKA (reference sequence). The CDR3 length is 17 residues. V lost 0 bases to trimming and J lost 4 bases, with 18 bases between them.